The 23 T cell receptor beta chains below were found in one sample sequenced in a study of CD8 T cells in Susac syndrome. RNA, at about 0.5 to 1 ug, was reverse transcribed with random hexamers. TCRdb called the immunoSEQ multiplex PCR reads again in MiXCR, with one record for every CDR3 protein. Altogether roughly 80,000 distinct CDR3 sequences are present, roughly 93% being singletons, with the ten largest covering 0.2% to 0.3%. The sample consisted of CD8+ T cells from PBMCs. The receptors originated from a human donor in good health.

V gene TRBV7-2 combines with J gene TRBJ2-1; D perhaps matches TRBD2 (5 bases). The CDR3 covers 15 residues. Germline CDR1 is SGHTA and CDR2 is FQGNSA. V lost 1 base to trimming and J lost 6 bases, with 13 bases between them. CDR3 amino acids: CASSLGGLLRNEQFF. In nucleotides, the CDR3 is TGTGCCAGCAGCTTAGGCGGGCTGCTACGCAATGAGCAGTTCTTC.

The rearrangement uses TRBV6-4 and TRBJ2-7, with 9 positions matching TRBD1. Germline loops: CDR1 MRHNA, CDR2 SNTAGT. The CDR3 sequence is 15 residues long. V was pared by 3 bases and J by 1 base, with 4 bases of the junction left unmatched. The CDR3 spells CASSERGQGSYEQYF. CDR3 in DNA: TGTGCCAGCAGTGAGAGGGGACAGGGTTCCTACGAGCAGTACTTC.

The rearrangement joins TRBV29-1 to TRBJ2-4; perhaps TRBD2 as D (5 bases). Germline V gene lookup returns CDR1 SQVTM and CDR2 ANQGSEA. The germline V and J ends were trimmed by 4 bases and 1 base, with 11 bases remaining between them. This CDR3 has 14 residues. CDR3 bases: TGCAGCGTTGGACGCTCGGGGGCCAAAAACATTCAGTACTTC. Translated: CSVGRSGAKNIQYF.

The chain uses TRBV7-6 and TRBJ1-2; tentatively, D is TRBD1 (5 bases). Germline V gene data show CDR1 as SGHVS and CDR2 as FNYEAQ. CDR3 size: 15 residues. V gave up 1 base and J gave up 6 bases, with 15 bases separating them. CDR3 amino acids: CASSLGVGDPHGYTF. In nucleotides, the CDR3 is TGTGCCAGCAGCTTAGGGGTCGGGGACCCTCATGGCTACACCTTC.

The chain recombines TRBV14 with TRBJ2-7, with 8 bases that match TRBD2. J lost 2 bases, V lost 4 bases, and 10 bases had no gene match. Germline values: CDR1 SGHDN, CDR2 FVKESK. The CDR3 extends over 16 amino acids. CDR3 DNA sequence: TGTGCCAGCAGCCCCTGGGGAGCGGGGGCCCCCTACGAGCAGTACTTC. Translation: CASSPWGAGAPYEQYF.

CDR3 amino acids: CASSPYLRLGLPEAFF. In DNA, the CDR3 is TGCGCCAGCAGCCCCTACCTCCGATTAGGGTTACCTGAAGCTTTCTTT. The chain carries TRBV5-1 and TRBJ1-1, with D uncertain. Germline V gives CDR1 SGHRS, CDR2 YFSETQ. With 4 bases removed from V and 6 bases from J, the gap between germline ends came to 22 bases. The CDR3 length is 16 residues.

The CDR3 is CSASHGGIATEAFF. CDR3 DNA: TGCAGTGCTAGCCATGGGGGGATCGCCACTGAAGCTTTCTTT. The genes are TRBV20-1 and TRBJ1-1; the D gene is possibly TRBD1 (5 bases). V dropped 3 bases and J dropped 4 bases, with 15 bases sitting between them. Germline V gene data show CDR1 as DFQATT and CDR2 as SNEGSKA (reference sequence). CDR3 length: 14 residues.

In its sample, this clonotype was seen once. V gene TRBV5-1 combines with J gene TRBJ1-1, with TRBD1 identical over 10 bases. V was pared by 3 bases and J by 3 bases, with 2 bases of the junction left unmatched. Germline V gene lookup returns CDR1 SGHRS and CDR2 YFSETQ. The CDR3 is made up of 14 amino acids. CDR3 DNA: TGCGCCAGCAGCTCCGGGACAGGGGACACTGAAGCTTTCTTT. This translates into CASSSGTGDTEAFF.

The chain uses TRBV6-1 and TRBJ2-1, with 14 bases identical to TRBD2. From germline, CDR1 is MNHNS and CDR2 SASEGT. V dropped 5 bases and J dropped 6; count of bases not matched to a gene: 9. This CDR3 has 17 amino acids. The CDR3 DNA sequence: TGTGCCAGCAGTCTGACTAGCGGGAGGGCGGGGGGCAATGAGCAGTTCTTC. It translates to CASSLTSGRAGGNEQFF.

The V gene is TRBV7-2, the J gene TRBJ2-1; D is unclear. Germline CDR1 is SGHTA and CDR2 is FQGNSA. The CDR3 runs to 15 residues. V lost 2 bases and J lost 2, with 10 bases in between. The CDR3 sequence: CASSLSGPPYNEQFF. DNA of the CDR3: TGTGCCAGCAGCTTATCAGGACCCCCCTACAATGAGCAGTTCTTC.

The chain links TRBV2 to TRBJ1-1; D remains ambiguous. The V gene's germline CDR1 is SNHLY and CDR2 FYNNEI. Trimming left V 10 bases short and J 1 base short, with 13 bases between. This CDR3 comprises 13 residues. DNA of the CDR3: TGTGCCAACCTAGCGGGGTCGAACACTGAAGCTTTCTTT. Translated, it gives CANLAGSNTEAFF.

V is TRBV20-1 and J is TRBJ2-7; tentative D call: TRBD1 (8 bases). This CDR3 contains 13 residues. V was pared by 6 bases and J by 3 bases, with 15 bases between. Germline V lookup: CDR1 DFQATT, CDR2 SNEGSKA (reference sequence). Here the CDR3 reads CSAVTGDYYEQYF. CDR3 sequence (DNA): TGCAGTGCCGTGACAGGGGACTACTACGAGCAGTACTTC.

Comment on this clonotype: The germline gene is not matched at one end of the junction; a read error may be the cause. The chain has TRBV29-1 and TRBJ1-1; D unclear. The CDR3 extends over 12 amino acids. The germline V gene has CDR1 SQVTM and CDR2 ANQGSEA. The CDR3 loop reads CSVYQVRTEAFF. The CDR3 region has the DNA TGCAGCGTTTACCAAGTCCGAACGGAAGCCTTCTTT.

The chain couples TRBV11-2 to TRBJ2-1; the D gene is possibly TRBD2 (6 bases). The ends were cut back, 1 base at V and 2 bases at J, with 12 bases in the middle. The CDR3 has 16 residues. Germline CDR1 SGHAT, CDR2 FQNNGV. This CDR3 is CASSLGLAKTYNEQFF. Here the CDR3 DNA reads TGTGCCAGCAGCTTAGGCCTAGCGAAGACCTACAATGAGCAGTTCTTC.

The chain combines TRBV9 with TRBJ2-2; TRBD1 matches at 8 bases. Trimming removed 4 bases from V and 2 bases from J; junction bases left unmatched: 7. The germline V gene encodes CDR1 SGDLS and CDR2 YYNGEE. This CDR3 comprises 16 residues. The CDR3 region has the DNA TGTGCCAGCAGCACCCCGACAGGGGATAACACCGGGGAGCTGTTTTTT. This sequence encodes CASSTPTGDNTGELFF.

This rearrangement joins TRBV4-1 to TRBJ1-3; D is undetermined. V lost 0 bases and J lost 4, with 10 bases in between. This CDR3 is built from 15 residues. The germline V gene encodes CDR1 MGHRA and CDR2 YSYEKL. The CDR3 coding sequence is TGCGCCAGCAGCCAAGATTCATCATACGGAAACACCATATATTTT. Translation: CASSQDSSYGNTIYF.

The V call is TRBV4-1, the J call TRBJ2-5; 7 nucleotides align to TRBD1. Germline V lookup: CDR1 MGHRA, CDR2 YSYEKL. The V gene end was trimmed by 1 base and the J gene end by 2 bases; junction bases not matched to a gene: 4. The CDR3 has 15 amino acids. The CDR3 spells CASSQGDREQETQYF. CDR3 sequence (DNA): TGCGCCAGCAGCCAAGGGGACAGAGAACAAGAGACCCAGTACTTC.

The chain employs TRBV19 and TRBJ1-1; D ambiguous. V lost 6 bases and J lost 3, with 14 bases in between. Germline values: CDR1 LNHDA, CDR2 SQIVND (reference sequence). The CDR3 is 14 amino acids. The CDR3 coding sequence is TGTGCCAGTAGACGAGGCGGAGATTACACTGAAGCTTTCTTT. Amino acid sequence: CASRRGGDYTEAFF. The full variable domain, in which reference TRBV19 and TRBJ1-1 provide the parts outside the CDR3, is DGGITQSPKYLFRKEGQNVTLSCEQNLNHDAMYWYRQDPGQGLRLIYYSQIVNDFQKGDIAEGYSVSREKKESFPLTVTSAQKNPTAFYLCASRRGGDYTEAFFGQGTRLTVV.

CDR3 bases: TGCAGTGCTAGAGATCTGCTAGCGGAACACCCGAACACCGGGGAGCTGTTTTTT. It encodes CSARDLLAEHPNTGELFF. The chain has TRBV20-1 and TRBJ2-2; 7 bases fit TRBD2. CDR1 DFQATT and CDR2 SNEGSKA come from the germline V gene (reference sequence). The CDR3 contains 18 residues. The J segment lost 0 bases and the V segment lost 0 bases, leaving 10 bases of the junction unmatched.

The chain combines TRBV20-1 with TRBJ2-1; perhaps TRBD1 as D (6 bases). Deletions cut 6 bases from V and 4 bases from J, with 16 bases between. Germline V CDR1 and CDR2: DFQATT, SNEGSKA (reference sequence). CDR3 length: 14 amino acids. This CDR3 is CSAQGRVNYNEQFF. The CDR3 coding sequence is TGCAGTGCCCAGGGGCGGGTAAATTACAATGAGCAGTTCTTC.

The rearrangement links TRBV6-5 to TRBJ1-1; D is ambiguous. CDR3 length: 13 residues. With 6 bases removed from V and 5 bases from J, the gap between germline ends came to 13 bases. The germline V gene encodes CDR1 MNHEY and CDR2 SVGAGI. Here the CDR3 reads CASRYRLVTEAFF. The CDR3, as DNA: TGTGCCAGCAGGTATAGATTGGTGACTGAAGCTTTCTTT.

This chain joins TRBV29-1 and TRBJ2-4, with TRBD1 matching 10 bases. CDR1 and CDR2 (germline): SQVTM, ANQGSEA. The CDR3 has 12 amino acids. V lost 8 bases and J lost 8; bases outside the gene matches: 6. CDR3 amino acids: CSFRQGADIQYF. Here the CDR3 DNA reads TGCAGCTTCCGACAGGGGGCAGACATTCAGTACTTC.

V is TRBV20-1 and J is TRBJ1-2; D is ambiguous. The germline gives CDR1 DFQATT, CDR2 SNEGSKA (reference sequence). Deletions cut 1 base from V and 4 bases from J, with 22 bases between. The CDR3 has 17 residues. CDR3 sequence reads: CSARGEMEAQGAYGYTF. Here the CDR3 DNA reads TGCAGTGCTAGAGGGGAAATGGAGGCCCAAGGTGCCTATGGCTACACCTTC.